One and the same sample provided the 25 T cell receptor beta chains below, sequenced in a study of cytomegalovirus exposure and HLA in healthy donors. This table comes from immunoSEQ multiplex PCR, and its TCRdb copy is limited to in-frame clones, with some not included. Here the sample spans 60,000 to 65,000 clones, approximately 95% being singletons. Sequencing used PBMCs. The origin of the receptors is a woman aged 18-29 years in good health and CMV-seronegative.

This clone was seen a single time. The chain uses TRBV18 and TRBJ1-1, with D unclear. This CDR3 has 15 residues. CDR1 is KGHSH, CDR2 LQKENI, per germline. V shed 6 bases and J shed 4 bases, with 18 bases lying between them. CDR3 nucleotide sequence: TGTGCCAGCTCCGGCGGACTGGGCTGGGGCACTGAAGCTTTCTTT. This encodes CASSGGLGWGTEAFF.

This chain joins TRBV29-1 and TRBJ2-7, with D maybe TRBD2 (7 bases). CDR1 SQVTM and CDR2 ANQGSEA come from the germline V gene. Deletions cut 4 bases from V and 1 base from J, with 17 bases between. The CDR3 extends over 15 amino acids. The DNA for the CDR3 is TGCAGCGTTGGCTTGGGGGGGGCCCGTTCCTACGAGCAGTACTTC. Translated, it gives CSVGLGGARSYEQYF.

The CDR3 DNA follows: TGTGCCAGCAGACTTTCGAGCCTCAACACCGGGGAGCTGTTTTTT. Translated: CASRLSSLNTGELFF. The rearrangement uses TRBV28 and TRBJ2-2; D call uncertain. Germline V gene sequence: CDR1 MDHEN, CDR2 SYDVKM. Trimming cost V 6 bases and J 2 bases, with 13 bases left between them. The CDR3 runs to 15 residues.

This chain connects TRBV27 to TRBJ2-1, with D possibly being TRBD1 (6 bases). The germline CDR1 and CDR2 sequences are MNHEY and SMNVEV (reference sequence). This CDR3 comprises 14 residues. Trimming left V 11 bases short and J 7 bases short, with 21 bases between. The CDR3 DNA follows: TGTGCCCGCCCCCCCAGGGGCAGGTGGAATGAGCAGTTCTTC. The encoded protein is CARPPRGRWNEQFF.

The chain carries TRBV10-3 and TRBJ2-1; 11 bases map to TRBD2. Germline CDR1 and CDR2: ENHRY and SYGVKD. The CDR3 has 18 residues. Unmatched junction bases numbered 14, after V lost 5 bases and J lost 5 bases. The CDR3 protein is CAISRYGLAGDPNNEQFF. DNA of the CDR3: TGTGCCATCAGTCGCTATGGACTAGCGGGCGACCCTAACAATGAGCAGTTCTTC.

This chain links TRBV7-2 with TRBJ2-1, with D tentatively TRBD2 (7 bases). This CDR3 contains 15 residues. Germline V lookup: CDR1 SGHTA, CDR2 FQGNSA. V was trimmed by 7 bases and J by 1 base, leaving 14 bases between them. The CDR3 DNA sequence: TGTGCCAGCAACGGGGGGCCTGGATCCTACAATGAGCAGTTCTTC. This gives the protein CASNGGPGSYNEQFF.

The genes are TRBV5-4 and TRBJ2-1; 12 bases map to TRBD2. The J segment lost 9 bases and the V segment lost 3 bases, leaving 1 base of the junction unmatched. Germline CDR1 reads SGHNT; CDR2 reads YYREEE (reference sequence). The CDR3 runs 13 residues. The CDR3 loop is CASSWGLAGEQFF. The CDR3 bases are TGTGCCAGCAGCTGGGGACTAGCGGGTGAGCAGTTCTTC. The full variable domain, rest sourced from reference TRBV5-4 and TRBJ2-1, is ETGVTQSPTHLIKTRGQQVTLRCSSQSGHNTVSWYQQALGQGPQFIFQYYREEENGRGNFPPRFSGLQFPNYSSELNVNALELDDSALYLCASSWGLAGEQFFGPGTRLTVL.

The V call is TRBV6-5, the J call TRBJ1-4; 9 bases map to TRBD1. CDR1 is MNHEY and CDR2 is SVGAGI in the germline V gene. CDR3 size: 15 residues. The V and J ends lost 6 bases and 5 bases, in that order; junction bases with no gene match: 7. CDR3 protein: CASSDPGTGNEKLFF. The CDR3 DNA follows: TGTGCCAGCAGCGACCCCGGGACAGGGAATGAAAAACTGTTTTTT.

The V call is TRBV11-3, the J call TRBJ2-3, with a weak D call TRBD2 (7 bases). Germline V gene lookup returns CDR1 SGHNT and CDR2 YENEEA. V was shortened by 5 bases and J by 3 bases, with 18 bases between the two germline ends. The CDR3 has 16 amino acids. CDR3 DNA sequence: TGTGCCAGCAGCCCCCCGAGGGGGGGGGCGACAGATACGCAGTATTTT. It encodes CASSPPRGGATDTQYF.

The chain uses TRBV5-1 and TRBJ2-3; TRBD2 agrees at 10 bases. The germline V gene encodes CDR1 SGHRS and CDR2 YFSETQ. CDR3 size: 17 residues. V lost 0 bases and J lost 4; bases outside the gene matches: 8. CDR3 bases: TGCGCCAGCAGCTTGGTCCCTAGCGGGAGTGGAGCAGATACGCAGTATTTT. Residues: CASSLVPSGSGADTQYF.

This clone came up once. The chain employs TRBV7-2 and TRBJ2-7, with 7 bases matching TRBD2. Losses at the gene ends were 2 bases for V and 0 bases for J; bases not matched to a gene: 4. The V gene's germline CDR1 is SGHTA and CDR2 FQGNSA. The CDR3 has 15 residues. CDR3 DNA: TGTGCCAGCAGCTTAAACAGCGGGATCTCCTACGAGCAGTACTTC. Amino acids: CASSLNSGISYEQYF.

The CDR3 sequence is CASSDGGGGDIQYF. The DNA for the CDR3 is TGTGCCAGCAGTGATGGCGGGGGGGGAGACATTCAGTACTTC. The gene calls are TRBV2 and TRBJ2-4; 9 bases are shared with TRBD2. The CDR3 runs to 14 residues. Germline V CDR1 and CDR2: SNHLY, FYNNEI. Losses at the gene ends were 3 bases for V and 8 bases for J; bases not matched to a gene: 5.

The genes are TRBV27 and TRBJ2-1; 7 nucleotides align to TRBD2. Germline V gene lookup returns CDR1 MNHEY and CDR2 SMNVEV (reference sequence). CDR3 length: 16 amino acids. The J segment lost 4 bases and the V segment lost 0 bases, leaving 6 bases of the junction unmatched. CDR3 DNA: TGTGCCAGCAGTTTATCGGTGGGACTACAATACAATGAGCAGTTCTTC. It encodes CASSLSVGLQYNEQFF.

J is TRBJ1-5 and V is TRBV19, with D possibly being TRBD1 (5 bases). The CDR3 has 14 residues. Trimming took 1 base from V and 9 from J, leaving 13 bases between them. Germline-derived CDR1 and CDR2 are LNHDA and SQIVND (reference sequence). The CDR3 reads CASSIVQVALPQHF. Here the CDR3 DNA reads TGTGCCAGTAGTATAGTACAGGTTGCTCTGCCCCAGCATTTT.

The V and J genes are TRBV29-1 and TRBJ2-7, with TRBD2 identical over 8 bases. Trimming removed 3 bases from V and 6 bases from J; junction bases left unmatched: 7. The CDR3 contains 13 residues. The germline CDR1 and CDR2 sequences are SQVTM and ANQGSEA. In DNA, the CDR3 is TGCAGCGTTGATTTTCACCGGGAGGGCGAGCAGTACTTC. This gives the protein CSVDFHREGEQYF.

A word on this clone: The junction departs from the called germline gene at one end, perhaps through a read error. V gene TRBV27 combines with J gene TRBJ2-3, with D possibly being TRBD1 (5 bases). This CDR3 contains 11 residues. Germline V CDR1 and CDR2: MNHEY, SMNVEV (reference sequence). This CDR3 is CASSPPARASF. CDR3 bases: TGTGCCAGCAGTCCCCCGGCCAGGGCCTCTTTT.

V gene TRBV12-5 combines with J gene TRBJ2-5, with TRBD1 matching 8 bases. CDR3 length: 16 residues. J gave up 5 bases and V 7 bases, and 15 bases lay outside the gene matches. Germline V gene lookup returns CDR1 LGHNT and CDR2 FRNRAP. In DNA, the CDR3 is TGTGCTAGTGCCCCGTGGACAGGGTATGTCCCGGAGACCCAGTACTTC. Residues: CASAPWTGYVPETQYF.

This chain uses TRBV5-1 with TRBJ1-1, with 8 bases that match TRBD1. The CDR3 length is 14 residues. The J segment lost 3 bases and the V segment lost 4 bases, leaving 5 bases of the junction unmatched. Per the germline V gene, CDR1 is SGHRS and CDR2 is YFSETQ. The CDR3 DNA sequence: TGCGCCAGCAGCCCCTTACAGGGGGACACTGAAGCTTTCTTT. Translating it yields CASSPLQGDTEAFF.

The chain links TRBV6-5 to TRBJ2-7; 9 bases fit TRBD1. J was trimmed by 3 bases and V by 4 bases; bases with no gene match: 4. CDR1 MNHEY and CDR2 SVGAGI come from the germline V gene. CDR3 length: 14 amino acids. The CDR3 spells CASSFTGGGYEQYF. As DNA, the CDR3 is TGTGCCAGCAGTTTTACAGGGGGCGGCTACGAGCAGTACTTC.

The V call is TRBV2, the J call TRBJ1-2; D is perhaps TRBD1 (5 bases). Germline assignment: CDR1 SNHLY and CDR2 FYNNEI. V lost 4 bases and J 11 bases, leaving 8 bases between the germline ends. The CDR3 is made up of 10 amino acids. The CDR3 coding sequence is TGTGCCAGCAGTGGCCCAGGGTACACCTTC. Translating it yields CASSGPGYTF.

This sequence joins TRBV6-5 and TRBJ2-1, with a weak D call TRBD2 (7 bases). V lost 0 bases to trimming and J lost 5 bases, with 14 bases between them. Germline CDR1 is MNHEY and CDR2 is SVGAGI. The CDR3 has 16 residues. CDR3: CASSYSGGGTHNEQFF. DNA for the CDR3: TGTGCCAGCAGTTACTCGGGAGGGGGAACCCACAATGAGCAGTTCTTC.

The genes are TRBV28 and TRBJ2-4, with 7 bases that match TRBD2. The CDR3 loop spans 15 amino acids. Germline V gene sequence: CDR1 MDHEN, CDR2 SYDVKM. The V and J ends lost 4 bases and 3 bases, in that order; junction bases with no gene match: 6. Written as DNA, the CDR3 is TGTGCCAGCAGTTCGGGAGGTATACTCAAAAACATTCAGTACTTC. Protein: CASSSGGILKNIQYF. The whole variable domain, filled in from reference TRBV28 and TRBJ2-4, reads DVKVTQSSRYLVKRTGEKVFLECVQDMDHENMFWYRQDPGLGLRLIYFSYDVKMKEKGDIPEGYSVSREKKERFSLILESASTNQTSMYLCASSSGGILKNIQYFGAGTRLSVL.

V is TRBV5-8 and J is TRBJ2-1; D might be TRBD2 (5 bases). Germline-derived CDR1 and CDR2 are SGHTS and YDEGEE. CDR3 size: 11 residues. V gave up 3 bases and J gave up 12 bases, with 10 bases separating them. This CDR3 is CASSSDSGQFF. CDR3 DNA: TGTGCCAGCAGCTCGGACTCTGGGCAGTTCTTC.

The rearrangement links TRBV19 to TRBJ2-3; a weak D match, TRBD2 (5 bases). This CDR3 is 13 amino acids long. Deletions cut 7 bases from V and 0 bases from J, with 8 bases between. Germline values: CDR1 LNHDA, CDR2 SQIVND (reference sequence). As DNA, the CDR3 is TGTGCCAGTAAGCGGACTAGCACAGATACGCAGTATTTT. It translates to CASKRTSTDTQYF.

The chain combines TRBV7-2 with TRBJ1-5; D might be TRBD1 (5 bases). The V gene lost 3 bases and the J gene lost 3 bases, with 9 bases spanning the gap. CDR3 length: 14 amino acids. From germline, CDR1 is SGHTA and CDR2 FQGNSA. The CDR3 spells CASSFRQPNQPQHF. DNA for the CDR3: TGTGCCAGCAGCTTCAGACAGCCCAATCAGCCCCAGCATTTT.